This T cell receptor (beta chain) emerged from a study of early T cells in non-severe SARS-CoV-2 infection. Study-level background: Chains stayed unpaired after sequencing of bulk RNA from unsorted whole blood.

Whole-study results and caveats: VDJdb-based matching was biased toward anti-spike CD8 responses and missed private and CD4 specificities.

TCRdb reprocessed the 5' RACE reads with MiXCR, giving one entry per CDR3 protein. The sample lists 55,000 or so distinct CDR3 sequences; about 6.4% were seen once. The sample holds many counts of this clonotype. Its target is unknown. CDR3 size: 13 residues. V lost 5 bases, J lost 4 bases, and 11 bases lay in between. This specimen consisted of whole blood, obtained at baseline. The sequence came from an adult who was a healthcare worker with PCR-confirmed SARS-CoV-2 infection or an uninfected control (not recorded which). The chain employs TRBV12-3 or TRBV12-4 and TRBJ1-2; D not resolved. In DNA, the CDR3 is TGTGCCAGCAGTACTGGGGAGGCCTATGGCTACACCTTC. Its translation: CASSTGEAYGYTF.